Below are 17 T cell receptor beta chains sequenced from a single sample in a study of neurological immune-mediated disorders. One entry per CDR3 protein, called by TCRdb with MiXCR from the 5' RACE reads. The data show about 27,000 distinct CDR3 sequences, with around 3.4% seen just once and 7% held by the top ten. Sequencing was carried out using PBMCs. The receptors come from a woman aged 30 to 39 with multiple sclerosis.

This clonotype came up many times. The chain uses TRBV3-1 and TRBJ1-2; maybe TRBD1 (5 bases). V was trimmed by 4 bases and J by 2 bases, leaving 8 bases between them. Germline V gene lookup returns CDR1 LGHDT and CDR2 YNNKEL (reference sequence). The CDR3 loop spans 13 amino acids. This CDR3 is CASSRGKNYGYTF. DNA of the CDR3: TGTGCCAGCAGCCGGGGGAAGAACTATGGCTACACCTTC.

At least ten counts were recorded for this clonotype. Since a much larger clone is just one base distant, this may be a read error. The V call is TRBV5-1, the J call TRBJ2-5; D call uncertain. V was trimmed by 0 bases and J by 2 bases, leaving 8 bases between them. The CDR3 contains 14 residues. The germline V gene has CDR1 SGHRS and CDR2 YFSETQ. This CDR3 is CASSLGERQETQYF. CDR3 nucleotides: TGCGCCAGCAGCTTGGGGGAAAGGCAAGAGACCCAGTACTTC.

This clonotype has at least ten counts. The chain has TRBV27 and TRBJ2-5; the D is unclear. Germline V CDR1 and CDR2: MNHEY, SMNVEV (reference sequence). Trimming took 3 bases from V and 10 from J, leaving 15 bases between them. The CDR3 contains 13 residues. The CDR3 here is CASSFGNSGVQYF. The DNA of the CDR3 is TGTGCCAGCAGTTTTGGCAACTCCGGTGTCCAGTACTTC.

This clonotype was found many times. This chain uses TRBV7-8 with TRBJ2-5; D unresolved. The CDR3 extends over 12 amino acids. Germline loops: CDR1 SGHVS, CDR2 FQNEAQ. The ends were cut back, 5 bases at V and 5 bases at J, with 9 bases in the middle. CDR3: CASSPRTETQYF. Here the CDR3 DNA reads TGTGCCAGCAGCCCCCGAACGGAGACCCAGTACTTC.

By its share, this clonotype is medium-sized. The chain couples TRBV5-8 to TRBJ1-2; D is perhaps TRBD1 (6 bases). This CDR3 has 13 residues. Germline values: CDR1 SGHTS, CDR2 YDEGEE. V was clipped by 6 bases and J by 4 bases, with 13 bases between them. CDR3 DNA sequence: TGTGCCAGCACCGAAACAGGGCCCTATGGCTACACCTTC. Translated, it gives CASTETGPYGYTF.

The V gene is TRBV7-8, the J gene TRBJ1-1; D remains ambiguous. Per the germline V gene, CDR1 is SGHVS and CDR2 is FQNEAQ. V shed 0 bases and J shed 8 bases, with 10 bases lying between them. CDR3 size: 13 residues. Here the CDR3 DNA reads TGTGCCAGCAGCTTAGCGGTGAAGAAGGAAGCTTTCTTT. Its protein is CASSLAVKKEAFF.

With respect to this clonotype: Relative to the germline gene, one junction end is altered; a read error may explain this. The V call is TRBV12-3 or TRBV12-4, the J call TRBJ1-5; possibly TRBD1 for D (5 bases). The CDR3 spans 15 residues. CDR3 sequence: CASSLAWGSGQPQNF. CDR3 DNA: TGTGCCAGCAGTTTAGCTTGGGGGTCGGGCCAGCCCCAGAATTTT.

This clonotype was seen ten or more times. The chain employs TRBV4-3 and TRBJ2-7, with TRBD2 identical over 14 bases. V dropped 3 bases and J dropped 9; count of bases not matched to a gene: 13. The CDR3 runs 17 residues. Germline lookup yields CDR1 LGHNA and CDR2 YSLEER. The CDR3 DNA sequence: TGCGCCAGCAGCCAGACGACTAGCGGGAGGGCGATCAGCGGGCAGTACTTC. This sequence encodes CASSQTTSGRAISGQYF.

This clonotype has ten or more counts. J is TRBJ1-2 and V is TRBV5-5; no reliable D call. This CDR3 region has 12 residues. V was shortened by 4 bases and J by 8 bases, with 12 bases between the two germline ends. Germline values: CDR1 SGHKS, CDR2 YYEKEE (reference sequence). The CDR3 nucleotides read TGTGCCAGCAGCCCACGAGCGGGGGGCTACACCTTC. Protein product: CASSPRAGGYTF.

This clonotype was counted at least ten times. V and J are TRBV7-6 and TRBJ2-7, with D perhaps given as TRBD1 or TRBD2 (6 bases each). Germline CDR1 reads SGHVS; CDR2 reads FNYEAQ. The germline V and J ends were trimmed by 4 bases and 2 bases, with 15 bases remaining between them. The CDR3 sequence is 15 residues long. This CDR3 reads CASSSQGSGAYEQYF. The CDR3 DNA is TGTGCCAGCAGCTCCCAGGGGTCGGGGGCCTACGAGCAGTACTTC. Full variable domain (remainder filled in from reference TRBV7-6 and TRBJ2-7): GAGVSQSPRYKVTKRGQDVALRCDPISGHVSLYWYRQALGQGPEFLTYFNYEAQQDKSGLPNDRFSAERPEGSISTLTIQRTEQRDSAMYRCASSSQGSGAYEQYFGPGTRLTVT.

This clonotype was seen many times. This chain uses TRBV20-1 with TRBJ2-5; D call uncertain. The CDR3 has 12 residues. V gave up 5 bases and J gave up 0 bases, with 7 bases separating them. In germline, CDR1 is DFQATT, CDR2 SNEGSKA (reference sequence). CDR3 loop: CSAYSHQETQYF. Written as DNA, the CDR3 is TGCAGTGCTTACAGCCACCAAGAGACCCAGTACTTC.

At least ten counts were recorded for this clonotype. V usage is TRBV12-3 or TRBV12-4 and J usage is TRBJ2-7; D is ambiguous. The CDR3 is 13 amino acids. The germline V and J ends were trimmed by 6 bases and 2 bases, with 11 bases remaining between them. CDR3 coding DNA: TGTGCCAGCAGAGCCGGGCCTACCTACGAGCAGTACTTC. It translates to CASRAGPTYEQYF.

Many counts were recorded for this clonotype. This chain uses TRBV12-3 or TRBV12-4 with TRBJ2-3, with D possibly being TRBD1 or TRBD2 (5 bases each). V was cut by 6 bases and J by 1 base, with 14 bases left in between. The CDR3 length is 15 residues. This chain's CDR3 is CASSLWGRGTDTQYF. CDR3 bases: TGTGCCAGCAGCCTGTGGGGGAGAGGCACAGATACGCAGTATTTT.

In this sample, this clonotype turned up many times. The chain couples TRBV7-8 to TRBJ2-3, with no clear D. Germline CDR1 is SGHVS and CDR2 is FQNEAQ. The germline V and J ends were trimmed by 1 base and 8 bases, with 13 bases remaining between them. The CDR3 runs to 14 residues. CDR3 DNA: TGTGCCAGCAGCTTAGAGGGTAGTCGGGTTACGCAGTATTTT. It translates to CASSLEGSRVTQYF.

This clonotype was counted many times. The CDR3: CASSRATPQETQYF. The CDR3 DNA reads TGCGCCAGCAGCCGCGCCACACCCCAAGAGACCCAGTACTTC. The gene calls are TRBV5-1 and TRBJ2-5; D not certain. Trimming stripped 4 bases from V and 1 base from J, with 11 bases between. This CDR3 comprises 14 residues. The V gene's germline CDR1 is SGHRS and CDR2 YFSETQ.

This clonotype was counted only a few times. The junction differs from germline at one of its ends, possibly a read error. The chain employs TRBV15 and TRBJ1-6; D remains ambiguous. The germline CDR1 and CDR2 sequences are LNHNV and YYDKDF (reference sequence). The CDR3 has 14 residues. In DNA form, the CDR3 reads TGTGCCACCGGGAAAAGCTCCTATAATTCACCCCTCAACTTT. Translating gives CATGKSSYNSPLNF.

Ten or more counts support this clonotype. CDR3 nucleotide sequence: TGTGCCAGCAGCGTACTTCGGGAAGATTCCTATGGCTACACCTTC. Translated: CASSVLREDSYGYTF. The rearrangement uses TRBV7-2 and TRBJ1-2, with D unresolved. The CDR3 is made up of 15 amino acids. The germline V gene encodes CDR1 SGHTA and CDR2 FQGNSA. The V end lost 5 bases, the J end lost 4 bases, and 17 bases lay between the germline ends.